The present entry profiles one T cell receptor (beta chain) with its context. Clones were read by immunoSEQ multiplex PCR, and TCRdb kept only the in-frame ones, dropping some. The sample shows about 170,000 clones, around 77% of them seen only once. The data belong to a study of blood T cell repertoires in COVID-19. Study details: Samples taken during acute and convalescent COVID-19 were collected in the United States, Italy and Spain. The analysed material was cDNA or gDNA that came from T cells, B-cell-depleted T cells, or PBMCs.

Trimming took off 6 bases at V and 4 bases at J, with 10 bases between the two ends. CDR1 ENHRY and CDR2 SYGVKD come from the germline V gene. The CDR3 spans 13 residues. V usage is TRBV10-3 and J usage is TRBJ1-5; TRBD1 is a possible D gene (6 bases). This sequence was found in a man between 70 and 80 years old with acute or convalescent COVID-19. Input material: peripheral blood. Written as DNA, the CDR3 is TGTGCCATCAGGGGCACAGGGAATCAGCCCCAGCATTTT. This sequence encodes CAIRGTGNQPQHF.